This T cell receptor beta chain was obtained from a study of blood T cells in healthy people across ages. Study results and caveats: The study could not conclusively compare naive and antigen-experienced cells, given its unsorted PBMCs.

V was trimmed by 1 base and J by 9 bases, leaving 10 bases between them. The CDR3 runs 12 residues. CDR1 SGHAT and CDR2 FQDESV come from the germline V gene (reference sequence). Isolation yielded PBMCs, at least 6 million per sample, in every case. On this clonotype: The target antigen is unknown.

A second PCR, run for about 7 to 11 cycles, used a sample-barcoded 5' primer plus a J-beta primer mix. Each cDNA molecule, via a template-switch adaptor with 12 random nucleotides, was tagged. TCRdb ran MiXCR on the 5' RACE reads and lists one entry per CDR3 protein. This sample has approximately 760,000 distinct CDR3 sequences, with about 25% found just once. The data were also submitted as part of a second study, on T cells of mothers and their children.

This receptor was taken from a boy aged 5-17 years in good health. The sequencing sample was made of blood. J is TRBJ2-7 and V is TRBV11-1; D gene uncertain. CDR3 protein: CASSLDRDAQYF. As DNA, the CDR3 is TGTGCCAGCAGCTTAGACCGCGATGCGCAGTACTTC.